The 9 T cell receptor beta chains reported below all come from one sample, sequenced in a study of beta chain features in type 1 diabetes listed by TCRdb under 2018. The library was made by the immunoSEQ multiplex PCR assay. The High Capacity cDNA Reverse Transcription Kit was used to reverse transcribe all of the isolated RNA, meaning that expressed TCRB transcripts were what got sequenced. The immuneACCESS repertoire file appears here via TCRdb, limited to in-frame rearrangements. These files lack a portion of the clones; in checked studies, under half of the deficit traces to unresolved V genes, and the cause of the others is not known. The sample table shows about 140,000 clones, and roughly 9.7% are seen once. Jointly, the top ten make up 0.65% of the sample. Sequences were obtained from central memory CD4+ T cells from blood. The source is a woman in her thirties or forties in good health.

J is TRBJ2-2 and V is TRBV7-2; no clear D. This CDR3 spans 16 amino acids. Germline V gives CDR1 SGHTA, CDR2 FQGNSA. Deletions cut 1 base from V and 0 bases from J, with 9 bases between. The CDR3 region has the DNA TGTGCCAGCAGCTTAGGAGCTCCGGCGAACACCGGGGAGCTGTTTTTT. This translates into CASSLGAPANTGELFF. The full variable domain, rest sourced from reference TRBV7-2 and TRBJ2-2, is GAGVSQSPSNKVTEKGKDVELRCDPISGHTALYWYRQSLGQGLEFLIYFQGNSAPDKSGLPSDRFSAERTGGSVSTLTIQRTQQEDSAVYLCASSLGAPANTGELFFGEGSRLTVL.

This clone occurred a few times. The chain uses TRBV5-6 and TRBJ2-2, with 7 bases aligning to TRBD1. The CDR3 runs to 16 residues. J gave up 7 bases and V 3 bases, and 12 bases lay outside the gene matches. Germline CDR1 is SGHDT and CDR2 is YYEEEE. CDR3 sequence (DNA): TGTGCCAGCAGCTCTTATGCGGACAGGTTTGGCGGGGAGCTGTTTTTT. Protein product: CASSSYADRFGGELFF.

This chain connects TRBV6-5 to TRBJ1-1; TRBD1 might be the D (6 bases). This CDR3 comprises 13 residues. CDR1 MNHEY and CDR2 SVGAGI come from the germline V gene. With 11 bases removed from V and 3 bases from J, the gap between germline ends came to 16 bases. CDR3 bases: TGTGCCGTCCGGGAACAGGGTGACACTGAAGCTTTCTTT. Amino acid sequence: CAVREQGDTEAFF.

This clone was found a few times. The chain carries TRBV5-4 and TRBJ2-7; 8 bases line up with TRBD1. Trimming removed 4 bases from V and 2 bases from J; junction bases left unmatched: 8. Germline assignment: CDR1 SGHNT and CDR2 YYREEE (reference sequence). The CDR3 is made up of 15 amino acids. The CDR3 DNA is TGTGCCAGCAGCCTCACCGGGACAGGCCCCTACGAGCAGTACTTC. Translating gives CASSLTGTGPYEQYF. Full variable domain (missing parts from reference TRBV5-4 and TRBJ2-7): ETGVTQSPTHLIKTRGQQVTLRCSSQSGHNTVSWYQQALGQGPQFIFQYYREEENGRGNFPPRFSGLQFPNYSSELNVNALELDDSALYLCASSLTGTGPYEQYFGPGTRLTVT.

This clone was found many times. This chain joins TRBV19 and TRBJ2-7, with D possibly matching TRBD1 (5 bases). The CDR3 loop spans 11 amino acids. Germline V gene data show CDR1 as LNHDA and CDR2 as SQIVND (reference sequence). Between the trimmed V and J ends, which lost 8 bases and 3 bases, there was a span of 8 bases. CDR3 amino acids: CASQGHYEQYF. The CDR3, as DNA: TGTGCCAGTCAGGGCCACTACGAGCAGTACTTC.

This clone was counted between two and nine times. The gene calls are TRBV4-2 and TRBJ2-5, with 8 nucleotides matching TRBD2. The CDR3 extends over 16 amino acids. V lost 5 bases, J lost 2 bases, and 10 bases stayed unmatched. The V gene's germline CDR1 is LGHNA and CDR2 YNFKEQ. Here the CDR3 reads CASSGLIAGRQETQYF. The CDR3 DNA is TGTGCCAGCAGCGGCTTAATAGCGGGGAGGCAAGAGACCCAGTACTTC.

For the CDR3, the DNA is TGTGCCAGCTCACCGGGAGGGCGGGATGATCAGCCCCAGCATTTT. Protein: CASSPGGRDDQPQHF. The V call is TRBV18, the J call TRBJ1-5; no reliable D call. The V end lost 3 bases, the J end lost 5 bases, and 14 bases lay between the germline ends. Germline lookup yields CDR1 KGHSH and CDR2 LQKENI. CDR3 length equals 15 residues.

This sequence joins TRBV5-4 and TRBJ1-4, with TRBD1 identical over 8 bases. Germline V gene lookup returns CDR1 SGHNT and CDR2 YYREEE (reference sequence). This CDR3 comprises 15 residues. After removal of 3 bases from V and 6 bases from J, the junction contained 7 bases not matched to a gene. This CDR3 reads CASSYRGTGYEKLFF. CDR3 sequence (DNA): TGTGCCAGCAGCTACCGCGGGACAGGATATGAAAAACTGTTTTTT.

The chain employs TRBV18 and TRBJ2-3; 12 nucleotides match TRBD2. V dropped 4 bases and J dropped 6; count of bases not matched to a gene: 2. Germline assignment: CDR1 KGHSH and CDR2 LQKENI. The CDR3 runs to 14 residues. CDR3 coding DNA: TGTGCCAGCTCACGGACTAGCGGGGAGGATACGCAGTATTTT. Its protein is CASSRTSGEDTQYF.